This record looks at one T cell receptor (beta chain) sequence and its context. In the source study's methods: From reference gene primer amplification, estimates of nucleated cell counts were derived. Sequenced by immunoSEQ multiplex PCR; TCRdb stores in-frame clones only, minus some. V and J calls and clone size are as listed in that table; D and trimming were resolved from the DNA. The sample consists of roughly 150,000 clones, around 89% of them appearing once. The V end was cut by 3 bases, the J end by 5 bases, with 19 bases between. The CDR3 has 15 residues. The germline V gene has CDR1 GTSNPN and CDR2 SVGIG (reference sequence). These data belong to a study of blood T cell repertoires in COVID-19. Turning to the study itself: The origin of the acute and convalescent COVID-19 samples was the United States, Italy and Spain. In each case, the material was cDNA or gDNA derived from T cells, B-cell-depleted T cells, or PBMCs.

This TCR derives from a human donor in a cohort sampled during active COVID-19. The V and J genes are TRBV30 and TRBJ2-5; no definite D call. Specimen: peripheral blood. DNA of the CDR3: TGTGCCTGGAGGGTTCCCGGCAGGTTTGGGGAGACCCAGTACTTC. It encodes CAWRVPGRFGETQYF.